This T cell receptor (beta chain) was captured by sequencing in a study of identifying expanded T cells in peripheral blood. Study conclusions and caveats: Technical replicates showed roughly 1.2 changed clones; two weeks approximately 15; four weeks 19.

With regard to this clone: Its antigen is still unknown.

Healthy donors had no documented immune events, such as infections, while sampled. The table came from immunoSEQ multiplex PCR; TCRdb's copy has only in-frame clones and leaves some out. Seen here are around 120,000 clones, 85% to 90% observed once, and the top ten hold over 15%. There are 14 residues in the CDR3. Germline CDR1 reads SEHNR; CDR2 reads FQNEAQ (reference sequence). Trimming left V 5 bases short and J 6 bases short, with 17 bases between. Material for sequencing was blood. This TCR was sampled from a person between 18 and 75 years old in good health. The V call is TRBV7-9, the J call TRBJ2-7; D unresolved. The CDR3 DNA reads TGTGCCAGCAGCCCGTGGAATCAAGGGCGCGAGCAGTACTTC. Translation gives CASSPWNQGREQYF.